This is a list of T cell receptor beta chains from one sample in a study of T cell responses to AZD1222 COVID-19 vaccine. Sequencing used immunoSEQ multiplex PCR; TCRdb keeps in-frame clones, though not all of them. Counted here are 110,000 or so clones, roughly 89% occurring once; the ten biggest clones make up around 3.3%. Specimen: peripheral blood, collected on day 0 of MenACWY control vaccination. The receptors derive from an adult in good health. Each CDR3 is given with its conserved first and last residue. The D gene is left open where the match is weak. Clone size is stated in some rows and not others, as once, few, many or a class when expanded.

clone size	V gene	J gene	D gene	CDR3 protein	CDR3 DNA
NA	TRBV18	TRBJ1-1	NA	CASSPAGYTEAFF	TGTGCCAGCTCACCAGCGGGGTACACTGAAGCTTTCTTT
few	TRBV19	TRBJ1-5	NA	CASSIDSSGNQPQHF	TGTGCCAGTAGTATAGACTCGAGTGGCAATCAGCCCCAGCATTTT
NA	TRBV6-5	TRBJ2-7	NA	CASSPSASSYEQYF	TGTGCCAGCAGTCCCAGCGCCAGCTCCTACGAGCAGTACTTC
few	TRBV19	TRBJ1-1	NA	CASSIPFMGRLTEAFF	TGTGCCAGTAGTATCCCCTTTATGGGGCGTCTCACTGAAGCTTTCTTT
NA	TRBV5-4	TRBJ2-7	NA	CASSFGGAVEQYF	TGTGCCAGCAGCTTTGGGGGGGCGGTCGAGCAGTACTTC
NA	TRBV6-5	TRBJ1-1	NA	CASSTGIYTEAFF	TGTGCCAGCAGTACGGGGATTTACACTGAAGCTTTCTTT
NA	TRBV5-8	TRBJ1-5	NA	CASSLDVGGSNQPQHF	TGTGCCAGCAGCTTGGATGTAGGTGGGAGCAATCAGCCCCAGCATTTT
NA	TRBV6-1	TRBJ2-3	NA	CASSEGDFTDTQYF	TGTGCCAGCAGTGAAGGTGACTTCACAGATACGCAGTATTTT
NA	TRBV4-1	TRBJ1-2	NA	CASSQSLTGEAYGYTF	TGCGCCAGCAGCCAATCCTTGACAGGTGAGGCCTATGGCTACACCTTC
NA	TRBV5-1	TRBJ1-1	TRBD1	CASSLETGGAGTEAFF	TGCGCCAGCAGCTTGGAGACAGGGGGCGCGGGGACTGAAGCTTTCTTT
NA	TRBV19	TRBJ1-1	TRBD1	CASRMTGGYTEAFF	TGTGCCAGTAGAATGACAGGGGGATACACTGAAGCTTTCTTT
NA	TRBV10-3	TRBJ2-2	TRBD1	CAIGTGGTGELFF	TGTGCCATCGGGACAGGGGGCACCGGGGAGCTGTTTTTT
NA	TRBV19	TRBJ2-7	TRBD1	CAYRDRAYEQYF	TGTGCCTACCGGGACAGGGCCTACGAGCAGTACTTC
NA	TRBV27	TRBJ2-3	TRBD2	CASSLRSRGGDTDTQYF	TGTGCCAGCAGTTTAAGATCCCGGGGGGGAGACACAGATACGCAGTATTTT
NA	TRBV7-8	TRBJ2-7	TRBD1	CASSLAGQAYEQYF	TGTGCCAGCAGCTTAGCGGGACAGGCCTACGAGCAGTACTTC
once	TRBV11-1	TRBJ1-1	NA	CASSLEAEAFF	TGTGCCAGCAGCTTGGAAGCTGAAGCTTTCTTT
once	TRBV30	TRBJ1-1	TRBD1	CASRQGGTEAFF	TGTGCCTCCCGACAGGGTGGAACTGAAGCTTTCTTT
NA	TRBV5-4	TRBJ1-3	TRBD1	CASSPGQGVGNTIYF	TGTGCCAGCAGCCCAGGACAGGGGGTTGGAAACACCATATATTTT
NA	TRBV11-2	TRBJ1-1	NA	CASSLRTGTVAEAFF	TGTGCCAGCAGCTTAAGGACGGGAACGGTCGCTGAAGCTTTCTTT
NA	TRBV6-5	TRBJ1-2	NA	CASTPGGYGGYTF	TGTGCCAGCACCCCCGGCGGCTATGGTGGCTACACCTTC
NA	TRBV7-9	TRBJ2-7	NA	CASSLDRLSSYEQYF	TGTGCCAGCAGCTTAGACAGACTAAGCTCCTACGAGCAGTACTTC
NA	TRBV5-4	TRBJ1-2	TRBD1	CASSLRGGRGNYGYTF	TGTGCCAGCAGCCTGCGAGGGGGCCGAGGTAACTATGGCTACACCTTC
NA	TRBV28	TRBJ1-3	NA	CASTPVGGSGNTIYF	TGTGCCAGCACCCCCGTCGGAGGGTCTGGAAACACCATATATTTT
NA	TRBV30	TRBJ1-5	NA	CAWRGAGENQPQHF	TGTGCCTGGAGAGGGGCAGGGGAAAATCAGCCCCAGCATTTT
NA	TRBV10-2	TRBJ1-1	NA	CASSESNTEAFF	TGCGCCAGCAGTGAGTCTAACACTGAAGCTTTCTTT
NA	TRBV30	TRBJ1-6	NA	CAWEVNNSPLHF	TGTGCCTGGGAGGTCAATAATTCACCCCTCCACTTT
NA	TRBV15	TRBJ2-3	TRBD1	CATSSPGQGRDTQYF	TGTGCCACCAGCAGTCCGGGACAGGGGCGAGATACGCAGTATTTT